One and the same sample provided the 18 T cell receptor beta chains below, sequenced in a study of T cells in Graves' hyperthyroidism and ophthalmopathy. Regions amplified from RNA transcripts were the TCR beta CDR3 regions. The TCR CDR3 first-round RT-PCR relied on the HTBI primer set. TCRdb reanalysed the multiplex PCR reads using MiXCR and keeps one entry per CDR3 protein. The data show nearly 750,000 distinct CDR3 sequences, roughly 32% seen once. Sequencing was performed on blood. The receptors shown here come from a middle-aged woman with Graves' hyperthyroidism.

In its sample, this clonotype was seen a few times. In DNA, the CDR3 is TGTGCCAGCTCACCAATCGGTGATCTCCAAGAGACCCAGTACTTC. This codes for CASSPIGDLQETQYF. The J gene is TRBJ2-5, the V gene TRBV18, with D uncertain. The CDR3 covers 15 residues. V was clipped by 2 bases and J by 1 base, with 11 bases between them. CDR1 KGHSH and CDR2 LQKENI come from the germline V gene.

This clonotype has a single count. V gene TRBV12-3 or TRBV12-4 combines with J gene TRBJ2-7; D perhaps matches TRBD1 (6 bases). Trimming removed 5 bases from V and 6 bases from J, with 23 bases in between. The CDR3 extends over 16 amino acids. CDR3 nucleotides: TGTGCCAGCAGTCCGGCTCGCCTGGACAGCTCTCTCGAGCAGTACTTC. Translating gives CASSPARLDSSLEQYF.

This clonotype was observed a handful of times. The V call is TRBV4-1, the J call TRBJ1-5; a weak D match, TRBD1 (5 bases). The CDR3 extends over 16 amino acids. Germline CDR1 and CDR2: MGHRA and YSYEKL. The V end was cut by 1 base, the J end by 1 base, with 11 bases between. Here the CDR3 reads CASSQGRGDSNQPQHF. The CDR3 DNA reads as TGCGCCAGCAGCCAAGGGCGAGGGGACAGCAATCAGCCCCAGCATTTT.

This clonotype was detected ten times or more. The chain combines TRBV10-2 with TRBJ1-5; D gene unclear. Trimming took 10 bases from V and 3 from J, leaving 19 bases between them. Germline values: CDR1 WSHSY, CDR2 SAAADI. The CDR3 totals 15 residues. DNA for the CDR3: TGCGCCACCGATGACACCACAAGGCCCAATCAGCCCCAGCATTTT. Its protein is CATDDTTRPNQPQHF.

V and J are TRBV7-2 and TRBJ1-2; TRBD1 agrees at 11 bases. Trimming cost V 5 bases and J 4 bases; bases outside gene matches: 6. This CDR3 region has 15 residues. Germline CDR1 reads SGHTA; CDR2 reads FQGNSA. The CDR3 protein is CASSERTGGTYGYTF. The CDR3 bases are TGTGCCAGCAGCGAACGGACAGGGGGCACCTATGGCTACACCTTC.

This chain joins TRBV29-1 and TRBJ2-5; a weak D match, TRBD1 (6 bases). This CDR3 comprises 15 residues. Germline V gene sequence: CDR1 SQVTM, CDR2 ANQGSEA. Trimming pared 1 base from V and 2 bases from J, leaving 14 bases between. The chain's CDR3 is CSVEGGPARQETQYF. The CDR3 DNA reads as TGCAGCGTTGAAGGGGGGCCAGCCCGACAAGAGACCCAGTACTTC. Full variable domain (remainder filled in from reference TRBV29-1 and TRBJ2-5): SAVISQKPSRDICQRGTSLTIQCQVDSQVTMMFWYRQQPGQSLTLIATANQGSEATYESGFVIDKFPISRPNLTFSTLTVSNMSPEDSSIYLCSVEGGPARQETQYFGPGTRLLVL.

This clonotype was seen only a few times. J is TRBJ1-3 and V is TRBV7-2; D gene ambiguous. Trimming cost V 5 bases and J 4 bases, with 15 bases left between them. The CDR3 spans 15 residues. Germline CDR1 SGHTA, CDR2 FQGNSA. CDR3 DNA: TGTGCCAGCAGCCCTCTCCCCTCCTCCGGAAACACCATATATTTT. Residues: CASSPLPSSGNTIYF.

The CDR3 bases are TGCGCCAGCAGCTTCCAGGGGGCGGGTGGCTACACCTTC. It yields the protein CASSFQGAGGYTF. The chain is built from TRBV5-1 and TRBJ1-2; TRBD1 matches at 8 bases. The CDR3 totals 13 residues. Per the germline V gene, CDR1 is SGHRS and CDR2 is YFSETQ. The V and J ends lost 2 bases and 7 bases, in that order; junction bases with no gene match: 4. The complete variable domain, with remaining parts taken from reference TRBV5-1 and TRBJ1-2, reads KAGVTQTPRYLIKTRGQQVTLSCSPISGHRSVSWYQQTPGQGLQFLFEYFSETQRNKGNFPGRFSGRQFSNSRSEMNVSTLELGDSALYLCASSFQGAGGYTFGSGTRLTVV.

There are a few counts of this clonotype. Here the CDR3 DNA reads TGTGCCACCAGCAGAGACTCCTCTAGCACAGATACGCAGTATTTT. Amino acid sequence: CATSRDSSSTDTQYF. This chain joins TRBV15 and TRBJ2-3; D call uncertain. The V end lost 0 bases, the J end lost 0 bases, and 7 bases lay between the germline ends. Germline V gives CDR1 LNHNV, CDR2 YYDKDF (reference sequence). This CDR3 has 15 residues.

This clonotype was observed a few times. The chain has TRBV27 and TRBJ1-4; a weak D match, TRBD1 (5 bases). The CDR3 totals 12 residues. Germline V gene lookup returns CDR1 MNHEY and CDR2 SMNVEV (reference sequence). V was pared by 4 bases and J by 8 bases, with 8 bases between. CDR3 DNA sequence: TGTGCCAGCAGTTCCTGGGGGGAAAAACTGTTTTTT. This translates into CASSSWGEKLFF.

The chain uses TRBV5-1 and TRBJ1-1; 10 bases line up with TRBD1. The junction had 13 bases not matched to a gene; V was cut back by 1 base and J by 4 bases. The germline gives CDR1 SGHRS, CDR2 YFSETQ. This CDR3 comprises 18 residues. The CDR3 loop is CASSLSPGTGAVGTEAFF. The DNA of the CDR3 is TGCGCCAGCAGCTTGTCCCCAGGGACAGGGGCTGTTGGCACTGAAGCTTTCTTT.

This clonotype appeared many times. V gene TRBV19 combines with J gene TRBJ1-6; D call uncertain. This CDR3 comprises 13 residues. Germline V lookup: CDR1 LNHDA, CDR2 SQIVND (reference sequence). The V end was cut by 8 bases, the J end by 6 bases, with 11 bases between. The CDR3 DNA is TGTGCCAGTGGCGGGGTAGGTAATTCACCCCTCCACTTT. This translates into CASGGVGNSPLHF.

The V call is TRBV7-2, the J call TRBJ2-6; a possible D gene is TRBD1 (5 bases). Germline lookup yields CDR1 SGHTA and CDR2 FQGNSA. V was clipped by 8 bases and J by 4 bases, with 27 bases between them. The CDR3 has 19 amino acids. The CDR3 region has the DNA TGTGCCAGCTCCTCGGGTCTTCGGCAGGGCGCGGTCGGGGCCAACGTCCTGACTTTC. The encoded protein is CASSSGLRQGAVGANVLTF.

In its sample, this clonotype was seen many times. The chain carries TRBV6-2 or TRBV6-3 and TRBJ2-7; the D gene is possibly TRBD1 (5 bases). V dropped 6 bases and J dropped 4 bases, with 22 bases sitting between them. Per the germline V gene, CDR1 is MNHEY and CDR2 is SVGEGT. This CDR3 spans 16 amino acids. The CDR3 DNA sequence: TGTGCCAGCAGCGCAAACCCAACCCGCGACAGTTACGAGCAGTACTTC. This gives the protein CASSANPTRDSYEQYF.

This clonotype has more than one count but fewer than ten. At one of its ends the junction is not consistent with the germline gene, which may arise from a read error. The chain has TRBV7-2 and TRBJ2-7, with TRBD1 identical over 11 bases. This CDR3 spans 17 amino acids. The germline gives CDR1 SGHTA, CDR2 FQGNSA. In DNA, the CDR3 is TGCGCCAGCAGCCAAGATCTTTGGACAGGGGGCTGGTACGAGCAGTACTTC. Translation: CASSQDLWTGGWYEQYF.

The chain recombines TRBV25-1 with TRBJ2-7, with a possible D match to TRBD2 (6 bases). The CDR3 has 13 residues. Deletions cut 3 bases from V and 6 bases from J, with 12 bases between. Germline CDR1 is MGHDK and CDR2 is SYGVNS. The DNA of the CDR3 is TGTGCCAGCAGTGATTGGAGGGTCGGCGAGCAGTACTTC. Translating it yields CASSDWRVGEQYF.

V and J are TRBV29-1 and TRBJ1-2; possible D gene TRBD1, 6 bases. V was trimmed by 4 bases and J by 3 bases, leaving 9 bases between them. CDR3 length: 12 amino acids. In germline, CDR1 is SQVTM, CDR2 ANQGSEA. CDR3 nucleotides: TGCAGCGTTGCAGAGGGGGACTATGGCTACACCTTC. Translated, it gives CSVAEGDYGYTF.

As regards this clonotype: Being one base from a much bigger clone, this may be a read error. V gene TRBV7-9 combines with J gene TRBJ2-5; the match to TRBD2 covers 10 bases. The CDR3 has 15 residues. Germline CDR1 reads SEHNR; CDR2 reads FQNEAQ (reference sequence). With V trimmed by 9 bases and J by 3 bases, 10 bases remained unmatched. In nucleotides, the CDR3 is TGTGCCAGTAGTGTGCGGCTAGCGGGGGAAGAGACCCAGTACTTC. It yields the protein CASSVRLAGEETQYF. The full variable domain, its missing parts supplied by reference TRBV7-9 and TRBJ2-5, is DTGVSQNPRHKITKRGQNVTFRCDPISEHNRLYWYRQTLGQGPEFLTYFQNEAQLEKSRLLSDRFSAERPKGSFSTLEIQRTEQGDSAMYLCASSVRLAGEETQYFGPGTRLLVL.